A selection of T cell receptor beta chains follows, all from one sample in a study of Graves' ophthalmopathy and Graves' hyperthyroidism. TCRdb called the multiplex PCR reads again in MiXCR, with one record for every CDR3 protein. The sample yields around 590,000 distinct CDR3 sequences, about two fifths seen once. Sequenced: peripheral blood or thyroid tissue (not recorded which). The receptor source for this set is an adult man with Graves' hyperthyroidism. Both conserved end residues are part of each CDR3. The D gene is left open where the match is weak. Only some rows state a clone size, as once, few, many or a class for expanded clones.

>few|TRBV19|TRBJ2-2|-
CASTTRGRADFTGELFF
TGTGCCAGTACCACCCGGGGACGAGCAGACTTCACCGGGGAGCTGTTTTTT
>-|TRBV7-9|TRBJ2-7|TRBD1
CASSLWGQGASYEQYF
TGTGCCAGCAGCTTATGGGGGCAGGGGGCGTCCTACGAGCAGTACTTC
>-|TRBV19|TRBJ2-6|TRBD1
CASSRSLGTVGSGANVLTF
TGTGCCAGTAGTAGGAGTTTAGGGACAGTGGGCTCTGGGGCCAACGTCCTGACTTTC
>many|TRBV7-8|TRBJ1-2|-
CASSLTPRGPNYGYTF
TGTGCCAGCAGCTTAACCCCCAGGGGACCCAACTATGGCTACACCTTC
>few|TRBV24-1|TRBJ2-1|TRBD2
CATSDLAGGHNEQFF
TGTGCCACCAGTGATTTAGCGGGGGGCCACAATGAGCAGTTCTTC
>many|TRBV10-3|TRBJ1-5|TRBD1
CATGQAGSNQPQHF
TGTGCCACCGGACAGGCTGGGAGCAATCAGCCCCAGCATTTT
>-|TRBV6-5|TRBJ2-7|TRBD1
CASSNRDRLNEQYF
TGTGCCAGCAGTAACAGGGACAGATTAAACGAGCAGTACTTC
>many|TRBV7-9|TRBJ1-3|-
CASSLMGGSSGNTIYF
TGTGCCAGCAGCTTAATGGGCGGGAGCTCTGGAAACACCATATATTTT
>many|TRBV19|TRBJ1-2|-
CASSIMDSLYGYTF
TGTGCCAGTAGTATCATGGACAGCCTCTATGGCTACACCTTC
>many|TRBV7-9|TRBJ1-6|TRBD1
CASSQNRGNSPLHF
TGTGCCAGCAGCCAGAACAGGGGTAATTCACCCCTCCACTTT
>-|TRBV29-1|TRBJ2-7|-
CSRTRNYEQYF
TGCAGCAGGACCCGTAACTACGAGCAGTACTTC
>many|TRBV4-1|TRBJ2-7|TRBD2
CASSQSLAGGYEQYF
TGCGCCAGCAGCCAAAGCCTAGCGGGAGGTTACGAGCAGTACTTC
>many|TRBV20-1|TRBJ1-5|TRBD1
CSARDRGGWNQPQHF
TGCAGTGCTAGAGATCGAGGGGGCTGGAATCAGCCCCAGCATTTT
>-|TRBV19|TRBJ1-6|-
CASRTGSGSYNSPPHF
TGTGCCAGCCGAACAGGGTCTGGCTCCTATAATTCACCCCCCCACTTT
>-|TRBV20-1|TRBJ2-2|TRBD2
CSARPGGNTGELFF
TGCAGTGCTAGACCGGGGGGAAACACCGGGGAGCTGTTTTTT
>many|TRBV11-2|TRBJ1-1|-
CASTLGPLNTEAFF
TGTGCCAGCACTTTGGGACCGTTGAACACTGAAGCTTTCTTT
>-|TRBV24-1|TRBJ1-1|-
CATSDMGMNTEAFF
TGTGCCACCAGTGACATGGGTATGAACACTGAAGCTTTCTTT
>many|TRBV15|TRBJ1-6|TRBD1
CATSREQTGNNSPLHF
TGTGCCACCAGCAGAGAACAGACAGGGAACAATTCACCCCTCCACTTT
>many|TRBV14|TRBJ2-5|-
CASSQAGVGTQYF
TGTGCCAGCAGCCAAGCAGGGGTTGGGACCCAGTACTTC
>-|TRBV19|TRBJ1-2|-
CASTPLGAYGYTF
TGTGCCAGTACCCCCCTCGGGGCTTATGGCTACACCTTC
>-|TRBV2|TRBJ1-1|-
CASILGQMNTEAFF
-
>-|TRBV2|TRBJ2-1|-
CASSEGSGVYNEQFF
TGTGCCAGCAGTGAAGGCTCAGGGGTGTACAATGAGCAGTTCTTC
>-|TRBV11-1|TRBJ1-2|-
CASSRPGIGGYTF
TGTGCCAGCAGCCGCCCGGGGATAGGGGGCTACACCTTC
>many|TRBV5-5|TRBJ1-3|-
CATRTASGNTIYF
TGTGCCACCCGGACAGCGTCGGGAAACACCATATATTTT
>few|TRBV7-2|TRBJ2-7|-
CASSLWLGEQYF
TGTGCCAGCAGCTTATGGTTAGGAGAGCAGTACTTC
>many|TRBV13|TRBJ1-1|-
CASSLGAGVGAAFF
TGTGCCAGCAGCTTAGGGGCAGGGGTCGGGGCAGCTTTCTTT
>-|TRBV10-3|TRBJ2-1|TRBD2
CAISDRTSGGYGEQFF
TGTGCCATCAGTGATCGGACTAGCGGGGGTTATGGTGAGCAGTTCTTC
>-|TRBV10-3|TRBJ1-5|-
CASNWGNQPQHF
TGTGCCAGCAACTGGGGCAATCAGCCCCAGCATTTT
>many|TRBV4-1|TRBJ1-2|TRBD1
CASSPLTGQGFYGYTF
TGCGCCAGCAGCCCCTTGACGGGACAGGGATTCTATGGCTACACCTTC
>few|TRBV6-1|TRBJ1-5|TRBD1
CASRDRDRVYQPQHF
TGTGCCAGCAGGGACCGGGACAGGGTTTATCAGCCCCAGCATTTT
>many|TRBV7-9|TRBJ1-4|-
CASSSLTTNEKLFF
TGTGCCAGCAGCTCCCTAACCACTAATGAAAAACTGTTTTTT
>-|TRBV29-1|TRBJ2-2|-
CSVLRDTTTGELFF
TGCAGCGTGCTCAGGGACACGACCACCGGGGAGCTGTTTTTT
>-|TRBV7-8|TRBJ2-3|TRBD2
CASSPLGLAGPTDTQYF
TGTGCCAGCAGCCCCCTCGGACTAGCGGGACCAACAGATACGCAGTATTTT
>few|TRBV29-1|TRBJ2-1|TRBD1
CSVEEGTGYNEQFF
TGCAGCGTTGAAGAGGGGACAGGTTACAATGAGCAGTTCTTC
>many|TRBV9|TRBJ1-3|TRBD1
CASSVRQGYSGNTIYF
TGTGCCAGCAGCGTCCGACAGGGATACTCTGGAAACACCATATATTTT
>few|TRBV6-1|TRBJ2-7|-
CASSEVSPLGSSSYEQYF
TGTGCCAGCAGTGAAGTTTCTCCCTTAGGATCAAGCTCCTACGAGCAGTACTTC
>-|TRBV5-1|TRBJ2-6|-
CASRRQDGTGGANVLTF
TGCGCCAGCAGGCGACAGGATGGGACGGGAGGGGCCAACGTCCTGACTTTC